A single sample gave rise to the 27 T cell receptor beta chains below, sequenced in a study of T cell responses to AZD1222 COVID-19 vaccine. Profiled with immunoSEQ multiplex PCR; TCRdb holds only in-frame clones, not every one. In the table there are about 87,000 clones, around nine tenths of which are singletons. The sequences come from peripheral blood, collected on day 0 of AZD1222 vaccination. The receptors were sampled from an adult in good health.

The chain employs TRBV18 and TRBJ1-3; the match to TRBD1 covers 9 bases. Trimming removed 3 bases from V and 8 bases from J; junction bases left unmatched: 8. Germline lookup yields CDR1 KGHSH and CDR2 LQKENI. CDR3 length: 15 residues. The CDR3 reads CASSPRDRAGDTIYF. DNA for the CDR3: TGTGCCAGCTCACCCCGGGACAGGGCGGGTGACACCATATATTTT.

The V call is TRBV21-1, the J call TRBJ2-3; the D segment call TRBD2 is taken from the table without a DNA check. TRBV21-1 is noted as a pseudogene. This CDR3 has 17 residues. Written as DNA, the CDR3 is TGTGCCAGCAGCAAAGAGGGACTAGCGGGAGTGCAAGATACGCAGTATTTT. Its translation is CASSKEGLAGVQDTQYF.

The CDR3 region is CASIRRLAGYKPSTDTQYF. CDR3 nucleotides: TGTGCCAGTATACGGAGACTAGCGGGTTATAAGCCAAGCACAGATACGCAGTATTTT. V gene TRBV28 combines with J gene TRBJ2-3, with 10 bases matching TRBD2. Germline V CDR1 and CDR2: MDHEN, SYDVKM. This CDR3 has 19 amino acids. The junction had 18 bases not matched to a gene; V was cut back by 9 bases and J by 0 bases.

The J gene is TRBJ2-2, the V gene TRBV11-3; 9 bases match TRBD1. The CDR3 length is 19 residues. V lost 4 bases to trimming and J lost 1 base; unmatched junction nucleotides: 13. Germline loops: CDR1 SGHNT, CDR2 YENEEA. The CDR3 DNA is TGTGCCAGCAGCTCTGGACAGGGGCCAGGTTGGGGGAACACCGGGGAGCTGTTTTTT. It is translated as CASSSGQGPGWGNTGELFF.

The V and J genes are TRBV2 and TRBJ1-5; D ambiguous. Deletions cut 4 bases from V and 3 bases from J, with 10 bases between. Germline CDR1 is SNHLY and CDR2 is FYNNEI. The CDR3 is 14 residues long. The CDR3 nucleotides read TGTGCCAGCAGTGTACCGAGGGCCAATCAGCCCCAGCATTTT. Translating it yields CASSVPRANQPQHF. Variable domain in full (rest from reference TRBV2 and TRBJ1-5): EPEVTQTPSHQVTQMGQEVILRCVPISNHLYFYWYRQILGQKVEFLVSFYNNEISEKSEIFDDQFSVERPDGSNFTLKIRSTKLEDSAMYFCASSVPRANQPQHFGDGTRLSIL.

This chain connects TRBV11-1 to TRBJ2-2; no firm D call. V lost 5 bases to trimming and J lost 5 bases, with 12 bases between them. The CDR3 runs to 14 residues. Germline-derived CDR1 and CDR2 are SGHAT and FQDESV (reference sequence). For the CDR3, the DNA is TGTGCCAGCAGCCAAGGTGATCCTACCGGGGAGCTGTTTTTT. It yields the protein CASSQGDPTGELFF. Drawing the rest from reference TRBV11-1 and TRBJ2-2, the complete variable domain is EAEVAQSPRYKITEKSQAVAFWCDPISGHATLYWYRQILGQGPELLVQFQDESVVDDSQLPKDRFSAERLKGVDSTLKIQPAELGDSAMYLCASSQGDPTGELFFGEGSRLTVL.

V is TRBV6-6 and J is TRBJ1-5; D is unclear. CDR3 length equals 14 residues. The germline V gene has CDR1 MNHNY and CDR2 SVGAGI (reference sequence). Trimming left V 4 bases short and J 3 bases short, with 10 bases between. The CDR3 nucleotides are TGTGCCAGCAGTTGGACTGAATTCAATCAGCCCCAGCATTTT. This translates into CASSWTEFNQPQHF.

This clone was seen a few times. V and J are TRBV7-9 and TRBJ1-6; no clear D. CDR3 length: 14 residues. V was shortened by 5 bases and J by 6 bases, with 11 bases between the two germline ends. Germline loops: CDR1 SEHNR, CDR2 FQNEAQ (reference sequence). CDR3 sequence (DNA): TGTGCCAGCAGCCGCCTAGCTGTTAATTCACCCCTCCACTTT. It yields the protein CASSRLAVNSPLHF.

The chain has TRBV7-3 and TRBJ2-7; the D gene could be TRBD1 or TRBD2 (5 bases each). Trimming took 1 base from V and 2 from J, leaving 9 bases between them. The CDR3 sequence is 14 residues long. Germline V lookup: CDR1 SGHTA, CDR2 FQGTGA. The CDR3 reads CASSLMGPTYEQYF. The CDR3 bases are TGTGCCAGCAGCTTAATGGGACCGACCTACGAGCAGTACTTC.

Written as DNA, the CDR3 is TGTGCCAGCAGTTCTCGACAGGCCCAACCCTACGAGCAGTACTTC. Translation: CASSSRQAQPYEQYF. The chain is built from TRBV27 and TRBJ2-7; a weak D match, TRBD1 (6 bases). The CDR3 contains 15 residues. With 4 bases removed from V and 2 bases from J, the gap between germline ends came to 15 bases. CDR1 and CDR2 (germline): MNHEY, SMNVEV (reference sequence).

V gene TRBV9 combines with J gene TRBJ2-6; maybe TRBD1 (6 bases). With 0 bases removed from V and 0 bases from J, the gap between germline ends came to 10 bases. The germline gives CDR1 SGDLS, CDR2 YYNGEE. The CDR3 sequence is 17 residues long. The CDR3 nucleotides read TGTGCCAGCAGCGTAGTAGGGGGTCCCTCTGGGGCCAACGTCCTGACTTTC. This translates into CASSVVGGPSGANVLTF.

V usage is TRBV2 and J usage is TRBJ1-1; D unclear. Looked up from germline, CDR1 is SNHLY and CDR2 is FYNNEI. The length of the CDR3 is 13 residues. V was trimmed by 5 bases and J by 0 bases, leaving 7 bases between them. CDR3 amino acids: CASSTGLNTEAFF. DNA of the CDR3: TGTGCCAGCAGTACTGGATTGAACACTGAAGCTTTCTTT. Full variable domain (rest looked up from reference TRBV2 and TRBJ1-1): EPEVTQTPSHQVTQMGQEVILRCVPISNHLYFYWYRQILGQKVEFLVSFYNNEISEKSEIFDDQFSVERPDGSNFTLKIRSTKLEDSAMYFCASSTGLNTEAFFGQGTRLTVV.

This chain joins TRBV9 and TRBJ1-1; 7 bases agree with TRBD1. Germline V gives CDR1 SGDLS, CDR2 YYNGEE. Trimming at V came to 6 bases and at J to 3 bases, leaving 17 bases not matched to a gene. The CDR3 covers 17 residues. The CDR3 DNA reads as TGTGCCAGCACCCCACCGACAGGGATCCATGCGGACACTGAAGCTTTCTTT. Its translation is CASTPPTGIHADTEAFF.

The J gene is TRBJ2-5, the V gene TRBV4-1; D ambiguous. The germline gives CDR1 MGHRA, CDR2 YSYEKL. The CDR3 consists of 14 residues. Trimming shortened V by 4 bases and J by 5 bases, and 14 bases separated the two germline ends. The CDR3 protein is CASSRLSGWETQYF. The CDR3 DNA is TGCGCCAGCAGCCGCCTTTCTGGGTGGGAGACCCAGTACTTC.

This chain links TRBV5-5 with TRBJ1-6; D is ambiguous. There are 15 residues in the CDR3. CDR1 and CDR2 (germline): SGHKS, YYEKEE (reference sequence). With 0 bases removed from V and 8 bases from J, the gap between germline ends came to 12 bases. CDR3 DNA sequence: TGTGCCAGCAGCTTGGACTCGCTATTGGATTCACCCCTCCACTTT. As protein: CASSLDSLLDSPLHF.

The chain joins TRBV28 to TRBJ1-5, with TRBD1 identical over 7 bases. CDR3 length: 14 amino acids. The germline V gene has CDR1 MDHEN and CDR2 SYDVKM. V was clipped by 9 bases and J by 6 bases; unmatched bases: 11. DNA for the CDR3: TGTGCCAGTACCGACAGGGACTGGGGTCAGCCCCAGCATTTT. Its translation is CASTDRDWGQPQHF. Full variable domain (missing parts from reference TRBV28 and TRBJ1-5): DVKVTQSSRYLVKRTGEKVFLECVQDMDHENMFWYRQDPGLGLRLIYFSYDVKMKEKGDIPEGYSVSREKKERFSLILESASTNQTSMYLCASTDRDWGQPQHFGDGTRLSIL.

The gene calls are TRBV5-1 and TRBJ1-3; D is unclear. The CDR3 runs 16 residues. Looked up from germline, CDR1 is SGHRS and CDR2 is YFSETQ. V was pared by 4 bases and J by 0 bases, with 14 bases between. The CDR3 bases are TGCGCCAGCAGCCCCCACGGTTTATCCTCTGGAAACACCATATATTTT. Its translation: CASSPHGLSSGNTIYF.

DNA of the CDR3: TGTGCCAGCAGTTGGACACTAACCTACGAGCAGTACTTC. It specifies CASSWTLTYEQYF. The chain couples TRBV12-3 or TRBV12-4 to TRBJ2-7; perhaps TRBD1 as D (5 bases). V was cut by 4 bases and J by 2 bases, with 9 bases left in between. The CDR3 has 13 amino acids.

V is TRBV13 and J is TRBJ1-2; the match to TRBD1 covers 10 bases. Germline lookup yields CDR1 PRHDT and CDR2 FYEKMQ (reference sequence). The CDR3 has 16 residues. Germline trimming cut 1 base from V and 3 bases from J; bases unmatched to any gene: 5. The CDR3 DNA follows: TGTGCCAGCAGCTTAGATTCGGGACAGGGGTACTATGGCTACACCTTC. This translates into CASSLDSGQGYYGYTF.

This clone appeared a few times. J is TRBJ2-5 and V is TRBV11-2; D possibly corresponds to TRBD2 (6 bases). The CDR3 totals 15 residues. Germline V gives CDR1 SGHAT, CDR2 FQNNGV. Trimming pared 0 bases from V and 5 bases from J, leaving 13 bases between. CDR3 nucleotides: TGTGCCAGCAGCTTAGATCGGAGGGGTTGGGAGACCCAGTACTTC. It is translated as CASSLDRRGWETQYF. Full variable domain (remainder filled in from reference TRBV11-2 and TRBJ2-5): EAGVAQSPRYKIIEKRQSVAFWCNPISGHATLYWYQQILGQGPKLLIQFQNNGVVDDSQLPKDRFSAERLKGVDSTLKIQPAKLEDSAVYLCASSLDRRGWETQYFGPGTRLLVL.

V usage is TRBV30 and J usage is TRBJ1-3; D not certain. With 1 base removed from V and 0 bases from J, the gap between germline ends came to 10 bases. Per germline, CDR1 GTSNPN and CDR2 SVGIG (reference sequence). The CDR3 spans 15 residues. The CDR3 protein is CAWSAIWGSGNTIYF. In DNA, the CDR3 is TGTGCCTGGAGTGCGATATGGGGCTCTGGAAACACCATATATTTT.

V is TRBV10-3 and J is TRBJ1-2; D remains ambiguous. This CDR3 is built from 13 residues. Germline assignment: CDR1 ENHRY and CDR2 SYGVKD. The V gene lost 1 base and the J gene lost 4 bases, with 7 bases spanning the gap. CDR3 protein: CAISEWQFYGYTF. The CDR3 DNA is TGTGCCATCAGTGAGTGGCAGTTCTATGGCTACACCTTC.

The chain combines TRBV10-3 with TRBJ1-3, with D uncertain. V gave up 6 bases and J gave up 0 bases, with 12 bases separating them. Germline-derived CDR1 and CDR2 are ENHRY and SYGVKD. CDR3 length equals 15 residues. The CDR3 here is CAIRSPPHSGNTIYF. CDR3 nucleotides: TGTGCCATCAGGTCTCCCCCTCACTCTGGAAACACCATATATTTT.

This chain links TRBV27 with TRBJ2-7, with 14 bases fitting TRBD2. There are 16 residues in the CDR3. V was clipped by 5 bases and J by 5 bases; unmatched bases: 8. Germline V CDR1 and CDR2: MNHEY, SMNVEV (reference sequence). CDR3 bases: TGTGCCAGCAGTGTAAGACTAGCGGGAGGGCCCCACGAGCAGTACTTC. Its translation: CASSVRLAGGPHEQYF.

The J gene is TRBJ1-2, the V gene TRBV15, with no clear D. V shed 3 bases and J shed 3 bases, with 17 bases lying between them. Germline V gene lookup returns CDR1 LNHNV and CDR2 YYDKDF (reference sequence). The CDR3 has 16 residues. This chain's CDR3 is CATSSYKAGGYYGYTF. The CDR3 coding sequence is TGTGCCACCAGCAGTTACAAGGCGGGAGGGTACTATGGCTACACCTTC.

This clone was recorded only once. This sequence joins TRBV10-3 and TRBJ1-3; tentatively, D is TRBD1 (5 bases). The CDR3 sequence is 17 residues long. Trimming took 2 bases from V and 0 from J, leaving 14 bases between them. Germline V gene lookup returns CDR1 ENHRY and CDR2 SYGVKD. CDR3 bases: TGTGCCATCAGTGAGCGGGGGAGTATAGGCTCTGGAAACACCATATATTTT. Its protein product is CAISERGSIGSGNTIYF.

This chain links TRBV7-2 with TRBJ1-1; D might be TRBD1 (5 bases). The V gene lost 2 bases and the J gene lost 5 bases, with 12 bases spanning the gap. Germline V gives CDR1 SGHTA, CDR2 FQGNSA. The CDR3 consists of 14 residues. Here the CDR3 reads CASSLSGAGTEAFF. CDR3 DNA sequence: TGTGCCAGCAGCTTATCCGGGGCCGGTACTGAAGCTTTCTTT.